A single count supports the clone carrying this T cell receptor beta chain. The antigen is undetermined. Clones were read by immunoSEQ multiplex PCR, and TCRdb kept only the in-frame ones, dropping some. Of some 400,000 clones in the sample, about 89% are singletons; the top ten hold around 1.8%. These data are taken from a study of Ad26.COV2.S vaccination and SARS-CoV-2 variants. Across the whole study: Donor was in the COV1001 Ad26.COV2.S trial arm. Donor got 5x10^10 or 1x10^11 viral particles of Ad26.COV2.S.

The treatment here: 19 received Ad26.COV2.S at low or high dose, single or two shots; several received placebo; per-sample allocation not given. Samples were taken on day 63 after the first vaccine or placebo injection. Notes on the study in general: Greater spike-specific TCR breadth was seen in vaccine recipients than in placebo recipients. Participants given vaccine showed non-spike TCR breadth similar to that of placebo recipients.

J was trimmed by 7 bases and V by 5 bases; bases with no gene match: 6. CDR1 is SGHTA, CDR2 FQGTGA, per germline. The CDR3 totals 14 residues. The chain uses TRBV7-3 and TRBJ2-3; 10 bases agree with TRBD2. Here the sequenced sample was peripheral blood, taken in a trial of Ad26.COV2.S vaccine versus placebo. This sequence originates from a person between 18 and 65 years old who received the Ad26.COV2.S COVID-19 vaccine or a placebo. Here the CDR3 reads CASSPSGRRNTQYF. In nucleotides, the CDR3 is TGTGCCAGCAGCCCTAGCGGGAGAAGAAATACGCAGTATTTT.